This TCR beta chain was documented in a study of blood T cell repertoires in COVID-19. In the original processing: Researchers report that nucleated cell counts were estimated from reference gene primer amplification. TCRdb's table, derived via immunoSEQ multiplex PCR, lists solely in-frame clones and lacks some. V and J calls and clone size are given by that table; D and trimming were obtained from the DNA. The sample has about 160,000 clones; 70% to 90% are singletons. The CDR3 contains 11 residues. V lost 4 bases, J lost 6 bases, and 8 bases lay in between. CDR1 and CDR2 (germline): SGHRS, YFSETQ. Material for sequencing was peripheral blood. This clonotype originated in a human donor in a cohort sampled during active COVID-19. The chain uses TRBV5-1 and TRBJ2-7; perhaps TRBD1 as D (6 bases). CDR3 nucleotide sequence: TGCGCCAGCAGCGTACAGGGCGAGCAGTACTTC. It translates to CASSVQGEQYF.